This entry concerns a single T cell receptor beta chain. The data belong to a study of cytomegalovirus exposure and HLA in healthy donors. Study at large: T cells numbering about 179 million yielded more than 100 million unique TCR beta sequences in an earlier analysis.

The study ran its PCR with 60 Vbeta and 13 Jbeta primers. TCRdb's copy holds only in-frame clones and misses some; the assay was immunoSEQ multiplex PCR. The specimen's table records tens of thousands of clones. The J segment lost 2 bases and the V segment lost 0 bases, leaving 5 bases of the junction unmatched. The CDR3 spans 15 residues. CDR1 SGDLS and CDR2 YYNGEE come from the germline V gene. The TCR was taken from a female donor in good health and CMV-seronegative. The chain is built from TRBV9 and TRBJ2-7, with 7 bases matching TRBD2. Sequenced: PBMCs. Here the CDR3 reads CASSVGSGIAYEQYF. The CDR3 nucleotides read TGTGCCAGCAGCGTAGGGAGCGGGATAGCCTACGAGCAGTACTTC.